This TCR beta chain comes out of a study of vaccination and CD4 T cells after COVID-19. Study-wide points: Post-vaccination, and not before, a median 86.3% of reactive clones appeared in convalescent patients.

Germline values: CDR1 LNHNV, CDR2 YYDKDF (reference sequence). The length of the CDR3 is 16 residues. The ends were cut back, 0 bases at V and 0 bases at J, with 9 bases in the middle. Cultured CD4+ T-cell DNA underwent Oncomine TCR Beta short-read sequencing. Each CDR3 protein is one row after TCRdb ran MiXCR on the PCR reads. This sample carries around 15,000 distinct CDR3 sequences, roughly 57% of them seen once, and the ten largest clones take 8% to 9.5%. Regarding this clonotype: Its antigen is undetermined.

As to treatment: roughly nine-day PBMC culture with coronavirus spike peptide pools or control peptides (ViraFEST assay). In the ViraFEST assay, peptide-pool expansion preceded TCR sequencing of expanded clonotypes. The receptor's source is a human donor who had recovered from COVID-19. The sample was CD4+ T cells from blood, cultured in vitro. This chain links TRBV15 with TRBJ1-3; tentative D call: TRBD1 (5 bases). CDR3 sequence: CATSREGGSSGNTIYF. The CDR3 DNA is TGTGCCACCAGCAGAGAGGGGGGAAGCTCTGGAAACACCATATATTTT.